This T cell receptor (beta chain) was identified in a study of T cell changes during pregnancy in multiple sclerosis. Some clones are missing from TCRdb's copy, which holds only in-frame ones; the method was immunoSEQ multiplex PCR. This sample has 65,000 to 80,000 clones; roughly 92% occur once, and the top ten carry 0.21%. J gave up 7 bases and V 4 bases, and 8 bases lay outside the gene matches. The CDR3 is 17 residues long. CDR1 and CDR2 (germline): SGDLS, YYNGEE. The specimen comprised CD4+ T cells from peripheral blood mononuclear cells, sampled before pregnancy. This chain links TRBV9 with TRBJ2-1; 16 bases are a match to TRBD2. This TCR came from a female donor with multiple sclerosis, enrolled in a pregnancy study. The CDR3 nucleotides are TGTGCCAGCAGCCCGGGGACTAGCGGGAGGGTTCGAAATGAGCAGTTCTTC. The encoded protein is CASSPGTSGRVRNEQFF. Filled out from reference TRBV9 and TRBJ2-1, the complete variable domain reads DSGVTQTPKHLITATGQRVTLRCSPRSGDLSVYWYQQSLDQGLQFLIQYYNGEERAKGNILERFSAQQFPDLHSELNLSSLELGDSALYFCASSPGTSGRVRNEQFFGPGTRLTVL.